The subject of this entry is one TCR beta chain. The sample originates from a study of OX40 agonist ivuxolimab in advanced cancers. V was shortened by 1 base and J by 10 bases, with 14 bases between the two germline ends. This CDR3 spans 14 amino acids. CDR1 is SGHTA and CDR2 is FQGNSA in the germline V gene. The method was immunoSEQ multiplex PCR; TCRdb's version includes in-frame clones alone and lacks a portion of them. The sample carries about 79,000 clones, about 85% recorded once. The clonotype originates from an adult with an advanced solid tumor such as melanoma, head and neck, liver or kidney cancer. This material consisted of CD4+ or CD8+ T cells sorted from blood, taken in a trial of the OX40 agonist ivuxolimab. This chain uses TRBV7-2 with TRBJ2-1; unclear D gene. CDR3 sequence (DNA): TGTGCCAGCAGCTTAGGCGCAACAACGGGCGAGCAGTTCTTC. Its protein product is CASSLGATTGEQFF.